This T cell receptor (beta chain) was sequenced during a study of shared clonotypes between healthy human individuals. Original methodology: Filtering differed for immunoSEQ, which gave only junction sequences without quality scores. Here immunoSEQ multiplex PCR was the method, and the copy in TCRdb shows in-frame clones only, minus some. The V and J calls and clone size were taken over from that table, and D and trimming were inferred from the DNA. The sample lists some 2,000,000 clones; approximately 96% were seen once. V gave up 6 bases and J gave up 4 bases, with 16 bases separating them. The CDR3 length is 15 residues. Germline loops: CDR1 KGHSH, CDR2 LQKENI.

Sequencing was done on a sample of naive CD4+ T cells sorted from blood. The subset: CD45RA+ positively selected. The chain uses TRBV18 and TRBJ1-3; D ambiguous. This sequence originates from a man younger than 30 in good health. CDR3 sequence: CASSDFRERGNTIYF. Here the CDR3 DNA reads TGTGCCAGCTCTGACTTCCGGGAAAGAGGAAACACCATATATTTT.